The 18 T cell receptor beta chains below come from one sample, sequenced in a study of T cells in Graves' hyperthyroidism and ophthalmopathy. The investigators amplified TCR beta CDR3 regions from RNA transcripts. Carried out on the TCR CDR3, a first-round RT-PCR used the HTBI primer set. Using its own MiXCR run on the multiplex PCR reads, TCRdb lists one record per CDR3 protein. The table records 80,000 to 100,000 distinct CDR3 sequences, approximately 39% of them present only once. Sequenced: peripheral blood or thyroid tissue (not recorded which). The receptors stem from a woman in her 30s with Graves' hyperthyroidism.

This clonotype was seen a handful of times. V usage is TRBV7-9 and J usage is TRBJ2-7; 8 positions agree with TRBD1. V shed 5 bases and J 3 bases; nucleotides not matched to a gene: 6. CDR1 and CDR2 (germline): SEHNR, FQNEAQ (reference sequence). CDR3 length equals 14 residues. CDR3 amino acids: CASSPQGAVYEQYF. In DNA, the CDR3 is TGTGCCAGCAGCCCTCAGGGGGCCGTCTACGAGCAGTACTTC.

CDR3: CAVTSLRPKRGYGYTF. The CDR3 DNA is TGTGCCGTCACCTCACTCCGGCCCAAACGAGGCTATGGCTACACCTTC. V gene TRBV10-3 combines with J gene TRBJ1-2; D is uncertain. The CDR3 extends over 16 amino acids. Trimming took off 11 bases at V and 4 bases at J, with 26 bases between the two ends. The germline V gene has CDR1 ENHRY and CDR2 SYGVKD.

Concerning this clonotype itself: Because the CDR3's place on the DNA is in doubt, the DNA is left out and the CDR3 is given as listed by TCRdb. The CDR3 spells CAISVGQGIAITKHF. The chain recombines TRBV10-3 with TRBJ1-5; the D call of TRBD1 is as the table states it, not checked on the DNA. The CDR3 has 15 amino acids, counting both end residues. The germline gives CDR1 ENHRY, CDR2 SYGVKD.

Comment on this clonotype: With a much larger clone just one base away, this may be a read error. The chain employs TRBV11-1 and TRBJ1-5, with D maybe TRBD1 (6 bases). This CDR3 contains 14 residues. CDR1 and CDR2 from the germline V gene are SGHAT and FQDESV (reference sequence). Here the CDR3 DNA reads TGTGCCTGCAGCCCTTCAGGGGCCGGTCAGCCCCAGCATTTT. Translation gives CACSPSGAGQPQHF.

There are many counts of this clonotype. As DNA, the CDR3 is TGCGCCAGCAGCTCAGGGCCTGACGGCTACACCTTC. This gives the protein CASSSGPDGYTF. The J gene is TRBJ1-2, the V gene TRBV5-1, with D tentatively TRBD1 (5 bases). The CDR3 is 12 residues long. CDR1 and CDR2 (germline): SGHRS, YFSETQ. Trimming pared 3 bases from V and 8 bases from J, leaving 11 bases between.

Worth noting for this clonotype: It may be a read error: a sequence one base away is much more abundant. This chain links TRBV6-5 with TRBJ1-1; perhaps TRBD1 as D (5 bases). V gave up 2 bases and J gave up 8 bases, with 18 bases separating them. Germline V gene data show CDR1 as MNHEY and CDR2 as SVGAGI. CDR3 length: 15 amino acids. In DNA, the CDR3 is TGTGCCAGCAGTTACGGTGTATCGGGGCAAAGGGAAGCTTTCTTT. This encodes CASSYGVSGQREAFF.

J is TRBJ2-5 and V is TRBV11-2; 8 nucleotides match TRBD2. V lost 11 bases, J lost 5 bases, and 7 bases stayed unmatched. The CDR3 runs 12 residues. CDR1 SGHAT and CDR2 FQNNGV come from the germline V gene. The CDR3 reads CAPAGGWETQYF. The CDR3 nucleotides read TGTGCCCCCGCGGGAGGATGGGAGACCCAGTACTTC.

This clonotype was seen at least ten times. This chain connects TRBV7-9 to TRBJ2-2, with TRBD2 matching over 9 bases. The trim removed 5 bases at V and 3 bases at J, leaving 10 bases unmatched. CDR1 is SEHNR, CDR2 FQNEAQ, per germline (reference sequence). The CDR3 runs to 17 residues. The CDR3 coding sequence is TGTGCCAGCAGCCCTAGAGGTGTAGCGGGAGACACCGGGGAGCTGTTTTTT. It translates to CASSPRGVAGDTGELFF.

V and J are TRBV9 and TRBJ1-4; TRBD1 might be the D (5 bases). Germline CDR1 and CDR2: SGDLS and YYNGEE. This CDR3 is built from 18 residues. Trimming shortened V by 4 bases and J by 5 bases, and 24 bases separated the two germline ends. CDR3 sequence: CASSHKGQFFPINEKLFF. CDR3 nucleotides: TGTGCCAGCAGCCATAAGGGGCAATTCTTTCCTATAAATGAAAAACTGTTTTTT.

CDR3 nucleotide sequence: TGTGCCAGCAGCGGGGACAGGGGTACAGATACGCAGTATTTT. Translating it yields CASSGDRGTDTQYF. The chain couples TRBV5-6 to TRBJ2-3; 10 nucleotides match TRBD1. Germline loops: CDR1 SGHDT, CDR2 YYEEEE. The CDR3 consists of 14 residues. Unmatched junction bases numbered 2, after V lost 4 bases and J lost 3 bases.

This clonotype has a count of ten or more. This rearrangement joins TRBV12-3 or TRBV12-4 to TRBJ2-7; D gene ambiguous. The V and J ends lost 5 bases and 6 bases respectively, with 17 bases between them. The CDR3 covers 14 residues. CDR3 sequence reads: CASSLDIRPGEQYF. CDR3 coding DNA: TGTGCCAGCAGTCTAGACATACGACCGGGCGAGCAGTACTTC.

This chain links TRBV9 with TRBJ1-2, with D possibly being TRBD1 (6 bases). V was cut by 0 bases and J by 2 bases, with 8 bases left in between. Germline assignment: CDR1 SGDLS and CDR2 YYNGEE. The CDR3 spans 14 residues. CDR3 bases: TGTGCCAGCAGCGTAGGGGGGCTCAACTATGGCTACACCTTC. Protein sequence: CASSVGGLNYGYTF. The variable domain in full, completed from reference TRBV9 and TRBJ1-2, reads DSGVTQTPKHLITATGQRVTLRCSPRSGDLSVYWYQQSLDQGLQFLIQYYNGEERAKGNILERFSAQQFPDLHSELNLSSLELGDSALYFCASSVGGLNYGYTFGSGTRLTVV.

In this sample, this clonotype turned up a few times. V is TRBV21-1 and J is TRBJ1-1. TRBV21-1 has pseudogene status. This CDR3 region has 12 residues. CDR3 sequence: CASRKGRAEAFF. The CDR3 nucleotides read TGTGCCAGCAGAAAAGGGAGGGCTGAAGCTTTCTTT.

This clonotype was counted at least ten times. The rearrangement links TRBV4-1 to TRBJ1-3, with a possible D match to TRBD1 (5 bases). The CDR3 is made up of 17 amino acids. The V gene's germline CDR1 is MGHRA and CDR2 YSYEKL. Trimming took 0 bases from V and 5 from J, leaving 17 bases between them. The CDR3 region has the DNA TGCGCCAGCAGCCAAGAAGGAGACAGTCTAGCCCGAAACACCATATATTTT. Translating gives CASSQEGDSLARNTIYF.

Worth noting for this clonotype: Germline is not matched at one junction end, which may reflect a read error. The CDR3 is CATSKRGDTEASF. In nucleotides, the CDR3 is TGTGCCACCAGCAAAAGGGGAGACACTGAAGCTTCCTTT. V is TRBV15 and J is TRBJ1-1; maybe TRBD1 (5 bases). This CDR3 spans 13 amino acids. CDR1 LNHNV and CDR2 YYDKDF come from the germline V gene (reference sequence).

This clonotype is classed as medium-sized. The chain couples TRBV15 to TRBJ2-2; D is undetermined. Trimming removed 9 bases from V and 1 base from J, with 15 bases in between. The CDR3 covers 15 residues. Germline CDR1 LNHNV, CDR2 YYDKDF (reference sequence). In DNA, the CDR3 is TGTGCCACTGCTGTGGGCCGTAGGAACACCGGGGAGCTGTTTTTT. Its translation is CATAVGRRNTGELFF.

The chain uses TRBV7-9 and TRBJ2-2; TRBD2 aligns across 11 bases. Germline CDR1 SEHNR, CDR2 FQNEAQ (reference sequence). The CDR3 covers 17 residues. V dropped 5 bases and J dropped 3; count of bases not matched to a gene: 8. The CDR3 loop is CASSPLAGAYYTGELFF. The DNA for the CDR3 is TGTGCCAGCAGCCCACTAGCGGGAGCCTACTACACCGGGGAGCTGTTTTTT. Full variable domain (missing parts from reference TRBV7-9 and TRBJ2-2): DTGVSQNPRHKITKRGQNVTFRCDPISEHNRLYWYRQTLGQGPEFLTYFQNEAQLEKSRLLSDRFSAERPKGSFSTLEIQRTEQGDSAMYLCASSPLAGAYYTGELFFGEGSRLTVL.

This clonotype is termed medium-sized (0.01 to 0.1%). This chain connects TRBV5-1 to TRBJ2-7; D gene ambiguous. Germline V gives CDR1 SGHRS, CDR2 YFSETQ. V gave up 1 base and J gave up 5 bases, with 7 bases separating them. The CDR3 extends over 12 amino acids. For the CDR3, the DNA is TGCGCCAGCAGCTTGTCCCCAGACGAGCAGTACTTC. Amino acid sequence: CASSLSPDEQYF.